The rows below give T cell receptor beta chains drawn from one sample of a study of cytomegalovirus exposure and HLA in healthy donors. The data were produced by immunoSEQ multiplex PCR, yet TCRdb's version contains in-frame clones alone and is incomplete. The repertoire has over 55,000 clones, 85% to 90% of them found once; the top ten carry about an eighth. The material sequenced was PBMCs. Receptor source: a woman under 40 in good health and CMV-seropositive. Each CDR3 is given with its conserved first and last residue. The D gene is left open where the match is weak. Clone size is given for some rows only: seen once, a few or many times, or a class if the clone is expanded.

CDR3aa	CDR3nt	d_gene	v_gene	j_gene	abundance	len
CASSATGGEQYF	TGTGCCAGCAGCGCCACAGGGGGGGAGCAGTACTTC	TRBD1	TRBV7-4	TRBJ2-7	-	12
CASSEPHGQGAIKGTETFF	TGTGCCAGCAGTGAACCCCACGGGCAGGGGGCGATTAAGGGCACTGAAACTTTCTTT	TRBD1	TRBV6-1	TRBJ1-1	-	19
CALVRNTEAFF	TGTGCCCTTGTTAGAAACACTGAAGCTTTCTTT	-	TRBV6-1	TRBJ1-1	-	11
CASRMTSGRNNEQFF	TGTGCCAGCAGAATGACTAGCGGGAGGAACAATGAGCAGTTCTTC	TRBD2	TRBV28	TRBJ2-1	-	15
CASSLHLNTEAFF	TGTGCCAGCAGTTTACATCTGAACACTGAAGCTTTCTTT	-	TRBV27	TRBJ1-1	-	13
CSVDRRNTDTQYF	TGCAGCGTTGATCGGAGAAACACAGATACGCAGTATTTT	-	TRBV29-1	TRBJ2-3	-	13
CASSPPSRAGNTIYF	TGTGCCAGCTCACCCCCGTCGAGGGCTGGAAACACCATATATTTT	-	TRBV18	TRBJ1-3	-	15
CASSVVLSYEQYF	TGTGCCAGCAGCGTAGTCCTCTCCTACGAGCAGTACTTC	-	TRBV7-9	TRBJ2-7	-	13
CASSPRTGSNQPQHF	TGTGCCAGCAGCCCCCGGACAGGCAGCAATCAGCCCCAGCATTTT	TRBD1	TRBV7-6	TRBJ1-5	-	15
CASSLLQGNNYGYTF	TGCGCCAGCAGCCTTCTTCAGGGCAACAACTACGGCTACACCTTC	-	TRBV4-1	TRBJ1-2	-	15
CASSLGGRSTTQYF	TGTGCCAGCAGTTTGGGCGGGAGGTCGACGACCCAGTACTTC	TRBD2	TRBV28	TRBJ2-5	once	14
CAITRGDSNYGYTF	TGTGCCATCACCCGGGGAGATTCTAACTATGGCTACACCTTC	-	TRBV10-3	TRBJ1-2	-	14
CAISVSEGPDTQYF	TGTGCCATCAGTGTATCGGAGGGACCAGATACGCAGTATTTT	-	TRBV10-3	TRBJ2-3	-	14